The rows below give T cell receptor beta chains drawn from one sample of a study of blood T cells in healthy people across ages. TCRdb ran MiXCR on the 5' RACE reads and lists one entry per CDR3 protein. The data contain about 1.8 million distinct CDR3 sequences, roughly 50% of them singletons. Input material: blood. Receptors were obtained from a woman aged 40 to 55 in good health. CDR3s include the opening cysteine and the closing phenylalanine or tryptophan. The D gene is left open where the match is weak.

v_call	j_call	d_call	cdr3_aa
TRBV12-3/TRBV12-4	TRBJ2-3	TRBD1	CASSGGQAPDTQYF
TRBV20-1	TRBJ2-5	.	CSAPGIGEETQYF
TRBV7-2	TRBJ2-7	.	CASSPSGAAFYEQYF
TRBV7-8	TRBJ1-6	.	CASSLGWAESPLHF
TRBV29-1	.	.	CSGSRGISYNEQYF
TRBV7-8	TRBJ2-5	.	CASGTRVGMGETQYF
TRBV20-1	TRBJ2-7	TRBD2	CSANSGTYEQYF
TRBV28	TRBJ2-6	.	CASRRSGAASSGANVLTF
TRBV7-2	TRBJ1-2	.	CASSSNYRAGYTF
TRBV27	TRBJ2-7	TRBD1	CASSLSPGQPYEQYF
TRBV7-2	TRBJ1-2	.	CASSSRVENYGYTF
TRBV7-8	TRBJ1-5	.	CASSLEGPSGEGQPQHF
TRBV6-1	TRBJ1-2	.	CASSETAAVYGYTF
TRBV6-1	TRBJ2-7	TRBD2	CANPTSVYEQYF
TRBV10-3	TRBJ2-1	.	CAISDIEGPLGEQFF
TRBV4-3	TRBJ2-7	TRBD1	CASSQTQGEVYEQYF
TRBV7-2	TRBJ1-2	TRBD1	CASSLGGQVYGYTF
TRBV7-2	TRBJ2-1	.	CASSPPTTYNEQFF
TRBV12-3/TRBV12-4	TRBJ2-5	.	CASSPLRRTVQETQYF
TRBV6-5	TRBJ2-3	.	CASRAVGVEADTQYF
TRBV7-9	TRBJ2-6	.	CASSFDGRIQANVLTF
TRBV6-2/TRBV6-3	TRBJ2-7	TRBD1	CASSDKDRGEQYF
TRBV9	TRBJ2-1	TRBD2	CASSAYSGLAGGRNEQFF
TRBV7-9	TRBJ1-6	.	CASSVTGNSYNSPLHF
TRBV11-2	TRBJ2-3	.	CASSPRPKADTQYF
TRBV12-3/TRBV12-4	TRBJ2-5	.	CASSSYEAIGIQETQYF
TRBV11-1	TRBJ2-6	.	CASRERTAYSGANVLTF
TRBV27	TRBJ2-7	.	CASSTTTGMVSYEQYF
TRBV3-1	TRBJ2-4	.	CASSQVRGTALAKNIRYF
TRBV4-3	TRBJ2-3	.	CASSQERGRSDTQYF
TRBV12-3/TRBV12-4	TRBJ1-5	.	CASSHRQTDVSNQPQHF
TRBV6-5	TRBJ2-7	TRBD2	CASSYGREGYEQYF
TRBV20-1	TRBJ1-2	.	CSARAPARGVRGYTF
TRBV6-5	TRBJ2-1	TRBD2	CASSSLYSGGTYNEQFF
TRBV5-6	TRBJ2-7	.	CASSFGFSMTAPYEQYF
TRBV6-5	TRBJ1-4	.	CASSYSTGTSSYEKLFF
TRBV15	TRBJ1-2	.	CATSRVSGGRYTF
TRBV6-6	TRBJ1-1	.	CASSSRVIEAFF
TRBV12-3/TRBV12-4	TRBJ2-7	TRBD1	CASRSTGVLEQYF
TRBV7-2	TRBJ1-2	.	CASSLSPGVIGYTF
TRBV20-1	TRBJ2-7	.	CSAHSGENTYEQYF
TRBV11-1	TRBJ2-1	TRBD2	CASSPSGGGEQFF
TRBV29-1	.	.	CSVVVGFHEQYF
TRBV7-2	TRBJ2-5	.	CASQWGGAMETQYF